This T cell receptor (beta chain) is from a study of blood T cell repertoires in COVID-19. Study-level background: From T cells, B-cell-depleted T cells, or PBMCs came the material, which was cDNA or gDNA.

CDR1 and CDR2 from the germline V gene are LNHNV and YYDKDF (reference sequence). V was cut by 0 bases and J by 6 bases, with 12 bases left in between. The CDR3 has 15 residues. Profiling relied on immunoSEQ multiplex PCR, and the TCRdb table lists in-frame clones only, not all of them. Counted here are approximately 290,000 clones, approximately 85% occurring once; the ten biggest clones make up more than 3.5%. The V and J genes are TRBV15 and TRBJ1-5; D is uncertain. This receptor was taken from a woman younger than 45 who had recovered from COVID-19. The sample consisted of PBMCs or T cells enriched from blood (not recorded which). CDR3 residues: CATSRDRELGQPQHF. CDR3 sequence (DNA): TGTGCCACCAGCAGAGATCGGGAGTTGGGTCAGCCCCAGCATTTT. The full variable domain, in which reference TRBV15 and TRBJ1-5 provide the parts outside the CDR3, is DAMVIQNPRYQVTQFGKPVTLSCSQTLNHNVMYWYQQKSSQAPKLLFHYYDKDFNNEADTPDNFQSRRPNTSFCFLDIRSPGLGDTAMYLCATSRDRELGQPQHFGDGTRLSIL.